Sequencing of this T cell receptor (beta chain) was carried out in a study of shared clonotypes between healthy human individuals. Study outcomes and limitations: Non-shared clonotypes had lower generation probabilities than clonotypes shared by all four sorted-subset donors.

The count of this clone is one. What it binds is not known. CD8 cells classed as naive were CD45RO-negative and positively selected for CCR7, excluding terminally differentiated effector memory CD45RA+ cells. Every immunoSEQ plate was one replicate of a subset's evenly spread DNA. In replicate PCRs of sorted subsets, roughly 200 ng DNA, about 30,000 T cell genomes, was used. Data came from immunoSEQ multiplex PCR; TCRdb stores just in-frame clones and leaves some out. The table includes some 2,100,000 clones, around 93% detected once. V was shortened by 8 bases and J by 1 base, with 14 bases between the two germline ends. CDR1 is SGHTA and CDR2 is FQGNSA in the germline V gene. The CDR3 is made up of 14 amino acids.

This chain connects TRBV7-2 to TRBJ2-5; the D call may be TRBD1 or TRBD2 (6 bases each). The sample comprised naive CD8+ T cells from PBMCs. This TCR came from a man younger than 30 in good health. Some clones in this sample may be carry-over from other donors' samples. CDR3 nucleotides: TGTGCCAGCGCTTACGAGGGGGGCCAAGAGACCCAGTACTTC. It translates to CASAYEGGQETQYF.